This is a list of T cell receptor beta chains from one sample in a study of T cells in Graves' hyperthyroidism and ophthalmopathy. TCRdb reanalysed the multiplex PCR reads using MiXCR and keeps one entry per CDR3 protein. The sample yields about 560,000 distinct CDR3 sequences, 16% seen once. The source material was blood. The receptor set was obtained from a woman aged 18-29 years with Graves' hyperthyroidism. Both conserved end residues are part of each CDR3. The D gene is left open where the match is weak. Rows give clone size only sometimes, using once, few, many, or a class for an expanded clone.

V gene: TRBV12-3/TRBV12-4; clone size: many; J gene: TRBJ1-1; D gene: NA; CDR3 DNA: TGTGCCAGCACCTTAGGGCTTGGAGCTTTCTTT; CDR3 protein: CASTLGLGAFF
V gene: TRBV11-2; clone size: many; J gene: TRBJ2-3; D gene: NA; CDR3 DNA: TGTGCCAGCAGCCCAGCCGGGACAACTAGCACAGATACGCAGTATTTT; CDR3 protein: CASSPAGTTSTDTQYF
V gene: TRBV20-1; clone size: NA; J gene: TRBJ1-2; D gene: TRBD1; CDR3 DNA: TGCAGTGCGTTAAAGGGGACAGAGGTCTATGGCTACACCTTC; CDR3 protein: CSALKGTEVYGYTF
V gene: TRBV5-1; clone size: many; J gene: TRBJ2-7; D gene: NA; CDR3 DNA: TGCGCCAGCAGCTTGGAGAGGGGGGGCGACGAGCAGTACTTC; CDR3 protein: CASSLERGGDEQYF
V gene: TRBV9; clone size: NA; J gene: TRBJ2-1; D gene: TRBD2; CDR3 DNA: TGTGCCAGCAGCGTAGCAGCGTGGACAGAGCGGGAGGTCTACAATGAGCAGTTCTTC; CDR3 protein: CASSVAAWTEREVYNEQFF
V gene: TRBV3-1; clone size: few; J gene: TRBJ1-4; D gene: TRBD1; CDR3 DNA: TGTGCCAGCAGCCGTAGACAGGGGGCTAATGAAAAACTGTTTTTT; CDR3 protein: CASSRRQGANEKLFF
V gene: TRBV2; clone size: many; J gene: TRBJ2-3; D gene: NA; CDR3 DNA: TGTGCCAGGGCAGATAGCACAGATACGCAGTATTTT; CDR3 protein: CARADSTDTQYF
V gene: TRBV29-1; clone size: NA; J gene: TRBJ1-1; D gene: TRBD1; CDR3 DNA: TGCAGCGTGGCTACAGGGGCCCCAGACACTGAAGCTTTCTTT; CDR3 protein: CSVATGAPDTEAFF
V gene: TRBV6-1; clone size: NA; J gene: TRBJ1-6; D gene: NA; CDR3 DNA: TGTGCCAGCAGGGACGGTAATTCACCCCTCCACTTT; CDR3 protein: CASRDGNSPLHF
V gene: TRBV7-2; clone size: NA; J gene: TRBJ2-7; D gene: NA; CDR3 DNA: TGTGCCAGCAGACCTTTCTACGAGCAGTACTTC; CDR3 protein: CASRPFYEQYF
V gene: TRBV11-3; clone size: many; J gene: TRBJ2-7; D gene: TRBD1; CDR3 DNA: TGTGCCAGCAGCTCCTACTACGGGACAGGGGGCGAGCAGTACTTC; CDR3 protein: CASSSYYGTGGEQYF
V gene: TRBV28; clone size: many; J gene: TRBJ2-5; D gene: NA; CDR3 DNA: TGTGCCAGCAGTTTACCCCGGGCAGGGTCCTCAGAGACCCAGTACTTC; CDR3 protein: CASSLPRAGSSETQYF
V gene: TRBV14; clone size: NA; J gene: TRBJ2-7; D gene: TRBD1; CDR3 DNA: TGTGCCAGCAGCCAAGTGACAGGGGGGGAGCAGTACTTC; CDR3 protein: CASSQVTGGEQYF
V gene: TRBV7-8; clone size: NA; J gene: TRBJ2-5; D gene: NA; CDR3 DNA: TGTGCCAGCAGCTCGAATTGGGGGGAGACCCAGTACTTC; CDR3 protein: CASSSNWGETQYF
V gene: TRBV20-1; clone size: many; J gene: TRBJ1-1; D gene: NA; CDR3 DNA: TGCAGTGCTAGAGCCACAGGGAGCCCTGAAGCTTTCTTT; CDR3 protein: CSARATGSPEAFF
V gene: TRBV27; clone size: few; J gene: TRBJ1-6; D gene: NA; CDR3 DNA: TGTGCCAGCAGTCTACGGCAGGGCAGTTCACCCCTCCACTTT; CDR3 protein: CASSLRQGSSPLHF
V gene: TRBV14; clone size: few; J gene: TRBJ2-3; D gene: NA; CDR3 DNA: TGTGCCAGCAGCCAAGAGGGGATCGCAGATACGCAGTATTTT; CDR3 protein: CASSQEGIADTQYF
V gene: TRBV12-3/TRBV12-4; clone size: NA; J gene: TRBJ2-6; D gene: NA; CDR3 DNA: TGTGCCAGCAGGTCTGGGGCCAACGTCCTGACTTTC; CDR3 protein: CASRSGANVLTF
V gene: TRBV19; clone size: NA; J gene: TRBJ2-3; D gene: NA; CDR3 DNA: TGTGCCAGTACAGAGGGGATCGGAACAGATACGCAGTATTTT; CDR3 protein: CASTEGIGTDTQYF
V gene: TRBV5-1; clone size: NA; J gene: TRBJ1-4; D gene: TRBD1; CDR3 DNA: TGTGCCGGCAGCTCTGACAGGGTTGATGAAAAACTGTTTTTT; CDR3 protein: CAGSSDRVDEKLFF
V gene: TRBV14; clone size: NA; J gene: TRBJ2-1; D gene: TRBD2; CDR3 DNA: TGTGCCAGCAGCCTTGGGACTAGCGGGAGCAGTGAGCAGTTCTTC; CDR3 protein: CASSLGTSGSSEQFF
V gene: TRBV3-1; clone size: few; J gene: TRBJ2-7; D gene: TRBD2; CDR3 DNA: TGTGCCAGCAGGGGGGATAGCGGGAGATCCTACGAGCAGTACTTC; CDR3 protein: CASRGDSGRSYEQYF
V gene: TRBV20-1; clone size: many; J gene: TRBJ2-7; D gene: NA; CDR3 DNA: TGCAGTGCTAGGATGGTCCACGAGCAGTACTTC; CDR3 protein: CSARMVHEQYF
V gene: TRBV30; clone size: NA; J gene: TRBJ2-7; D gene: TRBD2; CDR3 DNA: TGTGCCTGGAGTGGACTAGCGGCCTCCTACGAGCAGTACTTC; CDR3 protein: CAWSGLAASYEQYF